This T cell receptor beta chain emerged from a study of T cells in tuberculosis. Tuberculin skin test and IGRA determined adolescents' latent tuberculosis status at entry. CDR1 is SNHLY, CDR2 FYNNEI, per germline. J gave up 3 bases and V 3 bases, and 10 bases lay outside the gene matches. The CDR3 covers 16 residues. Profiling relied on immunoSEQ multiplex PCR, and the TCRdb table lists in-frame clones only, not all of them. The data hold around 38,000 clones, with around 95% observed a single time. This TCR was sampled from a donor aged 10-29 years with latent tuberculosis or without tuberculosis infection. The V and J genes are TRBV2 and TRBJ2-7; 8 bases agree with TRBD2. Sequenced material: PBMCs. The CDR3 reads CASSDLWGLGNYEQYF. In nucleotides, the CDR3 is TGTGCCAGCAGTGACTTGTGGGGACTAGGAAACTACGAGCAGTACTTC.